The 27 T cell receptor beta chains below all came from one sample that was sequenced in a study of shared clonotypes between healthy human individuals. Data came from immunoSEQ multiplex PCR; TCRdb stores just in-frame clones and leaves some out. The sample includes about half a million clones, approximately 71% of them seen just once. Material for sequencing was PBMCs. These receptors came from a woman between 35 and 50 years old in good health. Some clones in this sample may be carry-over from other donors' samples.

The rearrangement links TRBV5-4 to TRBJ2-4, with no clear D. Germline lookup yields CDR1 SGHNT and CDR2 YYREEE (reference sequence). This CDR3 is 16 amino acids long. Trimming took 3 bases from V and 1 from J, leaving 14 bases between them. CDR3 nucleotide sequence: TGTGCCAGCAGCTCCGGCGGACCTACCGCCAAAAACATTCAGTACTTC. Its protein product is CASSSGGPTAKNIQYF.

There are a few counts of this clone. The V and J genes are TRBV5-4 and TRBJ2-2; 9 nucleotides align to TRBD1. This CDR3 is built from 14 residues. The V gene's germline CDR1 is SGHNT and CDR2 YYREEE (reference sequence). Trimming removed 5 bases from V and 7 bases from J; junction bases left unmatched: 6. CDR3 in DNA: TGTGCCAGCAGTGAACAGGGGGCTGGCGGGGAGCTGTTTTTT. It translates to CASSEQGAGGELFF. The entire variable domain, with the rest obtained from reference TRBV5-4 and TRBJ2-2, is as follows: ETGVTQSPTHLIKTRGQQVTLRCSSQSGHNTVSWYQQALGQGPQFIFQYYREEENGRGNFPPRFSGLQFPNYSSELNVNALELDDSALYLCASSEQGAGGELFFGEGSRLTVL.

Points on this clone: A far larger clone is just one base off, so this is likely a read error. Other DNA sequences within the sample encode an identical CDR3. The CDR3 DNA follows: TGTGCCTGGAGTGTGAAGGGGAACACTGAAGCCTTCTTT. Translation: CAWSVKGNTEAFF. The chain carries TRBV30 and TRBJ1-1; possibly TRBD1 for D (5 bases). Per the germline V gene, CDR1 is GTSNPN and CDR2 is SVGIG (reference sequence). The CDR3 length is 13 residues.

A remark on this clone: Additional DNA sequences in this sample encode the identical CDR3. V is TRBV9 and J is TRBJ2-3; D unclear. CDR1 SGDLS and CDR2 YYNGEE come from the germline V gene. V lost 0 bases and J lost 2, with 7 bases in between. This CDR3 contains 14 residues. The chain's CDR3 is CASSVVPSTDTQYF. CDR3 coding DNA: TGTGCCAGCAGCGTAGTCCCGTCCACAGATACGCAGTATTTT.

The rearrangement links TRBV28 to TRBJ2-1; a weak D match, TRBD1 (5 bases). V was cut by 8 bases and J by 11 bases, with 19 bases left in between. Germline CDR1 is MDHEN and CDR2 is SYDVKM. There are 13 residues in the CDR3. In DNA, the CDR3 is TGTGCCAGCGGAAATAGGGGCCCGGGCCAGCAGTTCTTC. Translation: CASGNRGPGQQFF.

This clone was seen ten or more times. This chain uses TRBV6-4 with TRBJ1-2; 7 bases are shared with TRBD1. The CDR3 is 15 amino acids. Germline CDR1 is MRHNA and CDR2 is SNTAGT. The V and J ends lost 0 bases and 5 bases, in that order; junction bases with no gene match: 6. CDR3 bases: TGTGCCAGCAGTGACTCTTCAGGGGGAATATATGGCTACACCTTC. It is translated as CASSDSSGGIYGYTF.

This clone was seen a handful of times. The V gene is TRBV25-1, the J gene TRBJ1-2; D is uncertain. The CDR3 has 13 amino acids. Germline V lookup: CDR1 MGHDK, CDR2 SYGVNS. V was shortened by 6 bases and J by 6 bases, with 14 bases between the two germline ends. The CDR3 DNA reads TGTGCCAGCAGGGGCGGTCCAGCGGATGGCTACACCTTC. Its translation is CASRGGPADGYTF.

The chain is built from TRBV7-8 and TRBJ2-7, with D hard to call. V was pared by 3 bases and J by 3 bases, with 12 bases between. The CDR3 covers 14 residues. Germline CDR1 reads SGHVS; CDR2 reads FQNEAQ. CDR3 sequence reads: CASSFDHGNYEQYF. The CDR3 DNA sequence: TGTGCCAGCAGCTTCGATCACGGCAACTACGAGCAGTACTTC.

This clone was seen a few times. Sequence at one end of the junction differs from germline and may be a read error. The rearrangement joins TRBV11-1 to TRBJ1-3; D is undetermined. The CDR3 is 13 amino acids. The germline CDR1 and CDR2 sequences are SGHAT and FQDESV (reference sequence). DNA for the CDR3: TGTGCCAGCAGGGCATACTCTGGAAACACCATATACTTT. Translated: CASRAYSGNTIYF.

This clone was recorded once. The V and J genes are TRBV19 and TRBJ2-6; D might be TRBD1 (6 bases). V was trimmed by 7 bases and J by 3 bases, leaving 19 bases between them. The V gene's germline CDR1 is LNHDA and CDR2 SQIVND (reference sequence). The CDR3 is 17 residues long. The CDR3 DNA reads as TGTGCCAGTACCCACAGGCCAGGGGCAGGTGGGGCCAACGTCCTGACTTTC. Protein: CASTHRPGAGGANVLTF.

The count of this clone is one. Other nucleotide sequences from this sample produce the same CDR3. The chain uses TRBV11-3 and TRBJ2-2; 9 bases fit TRBD2. CDR1 is SGHNT, CDR2 YENEEA, per germline. V was clipped by 5 bases and J by 2 bases; unmatched bases: 3. The CDR3 runs to 15 residues. This CDR3 is CASSPGLANTGELFF. CDR3 bases: TGTGCCAGCAGCCCGGGACTAGCAAACACCGGGGAGCTGTTTTTT.

The chain joins TRBV4-2 to TRBJ2-5; TRBD2 is a possible D gene (5 bases). Trimming shortened V by 4 bases and J by 5 bases, and 17 bases separated the two germline ends. Germline loops: CDR1 LGHNA, CDR2 YNFKEQ. This CDR3 contains 15 residues. This CDR3 reads CASSRGHGPEETQYF. DNA for the CDR3: TGTGCCAGCAGCCGAGGGCACGGCCCCGAGGAGACCCAGTACTTC.

V usage is TRBV28 and J usage is TRBJ2-3; D is unresolved. This CDR3 contains 17 residues. Germline V gives CDR1 MDHEN, CDR2 SYDVKM. Trimming took off 3 bases at V and 0 bases at J, with 16 bases between the two ends. The CDR3 region has the DNA TGTGCCAGCAGTTTGGTGGAGAGCTTCTCTAGCACAGATACGCAGTATTTT. This codes for CASSLVESFSSTDTQYF.

The chain is built from TRBV2 and TRBJ1-1; D ambiguous. V lost 8 bases to trimming and J lost 4 bases, with 8 bases between them. The CDR3 loop spans 11 amino acids. The germline V gene encodes CDR1 SNHLY and CDR2 FYNNEI. The chain's CDR3 is CASQYSTEAFF. The CDR3 DNA reads TGTGCCAGCCAGTATAGCACTGAAGCTTTCTTT.

V gene TRBV28 combines with J gene TRBJ2-1; 10 nucleotides line up with TRBD2. Germline-derived CDR1 and CDR2 are MDHEN and SYDVKM. The CDR3 spans 14 residues. V gave up 1 base and J gave up 8 bases; unmatched junction bases: 2. CDR3 region: CASSLLLAGYEQFF. CDR3 nucleotide sequence: TGTGCCAGCAGTTTATTACTAGCGGGATATGAGCAGTTCTTC.

The V gene is TRBV2, the J gene TRBJ2-5; unclear D gene. In germline, CDR1 is SNHLY, CDR2 FYNNEI. Trimming left V 6 bases short and J 2 bases short, with 10 bases between. The CDR3 has 13 amino acids. The DNA for the CDR3 is TGTGCCAGCAGACTGGACGGGCAAGAGACCCAGTACTTC. Protein product: CASRLDGQETQYF.

This chain links TRBV28 with TRBJ2-2; tentatively, D is TRBD1 (6 bases). The germline V and J ends were trimmed by 8 bases and 7 bases, with 17 bases remaining between them. Germline-derived CDR1 and CDR2 are MDHEN and SYDVKM. This CDR3 comprises 14 residues. The CDR3 loop is CASGEQGRGGELFF. Written as DNA, the CDR3 is TGTGCCAGCGGCGAACAGGGTAGAGGCGGGGAGCTGTTTTTT.

A few counts support this clone. The V gene is TRBV6-5, the J gene TRBJ2-7; 8 positions agree with TRBD1. Germline assignment: CDR1 MNHEY and CDR2 SVGAGI. CDR3 size: 14 residues. V gave up 6 bases and J gave up 3 bases; unmatched junction bases: 7. CDR3 amino acids: CASRPTGVIYEQYF. The CDR3 region has the DNA TGTGCCAGCAGGCCGACAGGGGTGATCTACGAGCAGTACTTC.

This chain links TRBV4-1 with TRBJ2-3, with TRBD2 matching 9 bases. Trimming cost V 0 bases and J 6 bases; bases outside gene matches: 16. This CDR3 is built from 19 residues. The germline CDR1 and CDR2 sequences are MGHRA and YSYEKL. The CDR3 here is CASSQDFFGGTSSHDTQYF. CDR3 sequence (DNA): TGCGCCAGCAGCCAAGATTTTTTCGGGGGGACTAGCTCTCACGATACGCAGTATTTT.

The table lists this clone with a few counts. This chain joins TRBV28 and TRBJ1-4; no definite D call. Per the germline V gene, CDR1 is MDHEN and CDR2 is SYDVKM. This CDR3 comprises 10 residues. V shed 4 bases and J shed 15 bases, with 9 bases lying between them. CDR3 loop: CASSSTSVFF. The CDR3 DNA is TGTGCCAGCAGTTCTACCTCAGTGTTTTTT.

The genes are TRBV28 and TRBJ2-7, with D possibly matching TRBD1 (5 bases). This CDR3 comprises 13 residues. Germline V gene sequence: CDR1 MDHEN, CDR2 SYDVKM. Trimming took off 4 bases at V and 7 bases at J, with 14 bases between the two ends. In nucleotides, the CDR3 is TGTGCCAGCAGTTCAGGGTCTGCGCGTGAGCAGTACTTC. It is translated as CASSSGSAREQYF.

This chain links TRBV30 with TRBJ1-2; tentatively, D is TRBD1 (6 bases). Germline V gene lookup returns CDR1 GTSNPN and CDR2 SVGIG (reference sequence). The CDR3 sequence is 13 residues long. V dropped 5 bases and J dropped 2 bases, with 12 bases sitting between them. CDR3 in DNA: TGTGCCTGGGAGACAGGAGACAACTATGGCTACACCTTC. Translating gives CAWETGDNYGYTF.

This chain joins TRBV18 and TRBJ1-5; no reliable D call. The CDR3 spans 13 residues. Germline V CDR1 and CDR2: KGHSH, LQKENI. Trimming took off 1 base at V and 15 bases at J, with 16 bases between the two ends. This CDR3 is CASSPQLAVGWHF. CDR3 sequence (DNA): TGTGCCAGCTCACCACAGCTGGCAGTAGGGTGGCATTTT.

Only one count was recorded for this clone. The gene calls are TRBV18 and TRBJ1-2, with D possibly TRBD1 on 6 matching bases. The CDR3 covers 13 residues. With 6 bases removed from V and 14 bases from J, the gap between germline ends came to 22 bases. Germline loops: CDR1 KGHSH, CDR2 LQKENI. The DNA of the CDR3 is TGTGCCAGCTCCCAAGCCAGACAGGAGCTGGCGACCTTC. It translates to CASSQARQELATF.

The genes are TRBV7-6 and TRBJ2-7, with 8 bases lining up with TRBD2. J gave up 5 bases and V 4 bases, and 7 bases lay outside the gene matches. CDR1 and CDR2 from the germline V gene are SGHVS and FNYEAQ. The CDR3 length is 14 residues. The chain's CDR3 is CASSSGLAPHEQYF. CDR3 nucleotides: TGTGCCAGCAGCTCCGGACTAGCTCCCCACGAGCAGTACTTC.

This chain connects TRBV6-6 to TRBJ2-1; D is ambiguous. The germline V gene encodes CDR1 MNHNY and CDR2 SVGAGI (reference sequence). The CDR3 consists of 13 residues. V was clipped by 4 bases and J by 3 bases, with 7 bases between them. The CDR3 sequence is CASSSAGYNEQFF. The CDR3 DNA reads as TGTGCCAGCAGTTCAGCAGGCTACAATGAGCAGTTCTTC.

This rearrangement joins TRBV5-1 to TRBJ2-1, with TRBD2 as a possible D gene (6 bases). V dropped 1 base and J dropped 9 bases, with 8 bases sitting between them. CDR1 and CDR2 (germline): SGHRS, YFSETQ. The CDR3 covers 12 residues. CDR3 bases: TGCGCCAGCAGCTTGCCGGGAGTTGAGCAGTTCTTC. Residues: CASSLPGVEQFF.